This TCR beta chain was profiled in a study of cytomegalovirus exposure and HLA in healthy donors. Across the whole study: The 90 to 150 validation repertoires used the same platform as the roughly 670 first-cohort repertoires, a later analysis reported.

The CDR3 covers 12 residues. The germline V and J ends were trimmed by 3 bases and 8 bases, with 8 bases remaining between them. Germline V gives CDR1 SEHNR, CDR2 FQNEAQ (reference sequence). As for this clone: Its specificity is not known.

Sequencing was performed with immunoSEQ multiplex PCR; in TCRdb, only in-frame clones are kept and a portion is missing. This table holds under 150,000 clones, approximately 86% found once. Findings and limits, study-wide: Reports credit the classifier with highly specific, highly sensitive diagnosis of cytomegalovirus status. Most sequenced TCRs were rare (though some public TCRs occurred in many donors).

This TCR was recovered from a young man in good health and CMV-seropositive. Material for sequencing was PBMCs. This chain links TRBV7-9 with TRBJ2-1; D uncertain. As DNA, the CDR3 is TGTGCCAGCAGCTTTACCCAGGATGAGCAGTTCTTC. Translation gives CASSFTQDEQFF.